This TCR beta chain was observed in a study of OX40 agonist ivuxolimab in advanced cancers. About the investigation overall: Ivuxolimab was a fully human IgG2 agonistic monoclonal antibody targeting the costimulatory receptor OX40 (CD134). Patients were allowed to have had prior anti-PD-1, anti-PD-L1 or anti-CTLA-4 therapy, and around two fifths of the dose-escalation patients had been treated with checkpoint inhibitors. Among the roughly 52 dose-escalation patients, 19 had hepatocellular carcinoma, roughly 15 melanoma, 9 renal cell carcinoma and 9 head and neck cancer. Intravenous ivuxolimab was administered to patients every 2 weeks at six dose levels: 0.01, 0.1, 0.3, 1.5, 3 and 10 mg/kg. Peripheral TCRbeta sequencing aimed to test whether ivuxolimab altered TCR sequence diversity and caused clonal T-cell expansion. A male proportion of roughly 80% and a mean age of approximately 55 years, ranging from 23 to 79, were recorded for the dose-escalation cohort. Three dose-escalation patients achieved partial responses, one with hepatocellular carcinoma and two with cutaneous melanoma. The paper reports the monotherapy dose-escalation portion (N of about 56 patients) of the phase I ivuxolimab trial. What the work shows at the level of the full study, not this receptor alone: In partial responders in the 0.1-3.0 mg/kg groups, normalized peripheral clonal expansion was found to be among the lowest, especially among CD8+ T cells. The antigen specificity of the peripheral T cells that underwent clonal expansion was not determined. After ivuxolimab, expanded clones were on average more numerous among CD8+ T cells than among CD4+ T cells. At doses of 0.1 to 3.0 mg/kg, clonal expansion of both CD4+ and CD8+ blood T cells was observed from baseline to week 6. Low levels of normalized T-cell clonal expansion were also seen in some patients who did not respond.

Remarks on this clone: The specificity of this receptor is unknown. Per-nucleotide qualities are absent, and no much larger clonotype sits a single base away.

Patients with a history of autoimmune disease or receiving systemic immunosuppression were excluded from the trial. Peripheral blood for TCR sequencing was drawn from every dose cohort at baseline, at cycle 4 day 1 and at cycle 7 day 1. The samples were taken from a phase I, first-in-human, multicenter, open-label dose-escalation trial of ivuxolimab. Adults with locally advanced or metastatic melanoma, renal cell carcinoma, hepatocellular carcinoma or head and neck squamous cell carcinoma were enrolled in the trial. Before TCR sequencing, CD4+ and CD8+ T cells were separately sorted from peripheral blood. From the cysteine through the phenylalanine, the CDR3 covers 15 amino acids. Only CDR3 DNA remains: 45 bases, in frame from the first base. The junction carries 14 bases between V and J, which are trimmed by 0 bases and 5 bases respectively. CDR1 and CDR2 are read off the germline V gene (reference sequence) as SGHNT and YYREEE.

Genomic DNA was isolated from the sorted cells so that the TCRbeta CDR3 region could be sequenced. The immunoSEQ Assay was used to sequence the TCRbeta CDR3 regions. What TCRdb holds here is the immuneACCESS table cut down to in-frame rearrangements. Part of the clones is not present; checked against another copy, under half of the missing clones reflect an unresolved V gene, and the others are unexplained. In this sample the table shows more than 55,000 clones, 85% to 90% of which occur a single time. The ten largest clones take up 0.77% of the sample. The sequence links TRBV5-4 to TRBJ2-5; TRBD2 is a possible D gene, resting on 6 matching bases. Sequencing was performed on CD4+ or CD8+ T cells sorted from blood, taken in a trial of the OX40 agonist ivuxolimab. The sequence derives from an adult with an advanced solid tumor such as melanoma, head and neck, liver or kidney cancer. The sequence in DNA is TGTGCCAGCAGCTTGGGGGGGGTGAGGGACGAGACCCAGTACTTC. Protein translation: CASSLGGVRDETQYF.